Listed below are T cell receptor beta chains from one sample, sequenced in a study of cytomegalovirus exposure and HLA in healthy donors. TCRdb's table, derived via immunoSEQ multiplex PCR, lists solely in-frame clones and lacks some. The repertoire includes about 93,000 clones, under 85% of them detected once, and around 3.2% sits in the top ten. The specimen sequenced was PBMCs. The receptors derive from a woman in her thirties or forties in good health and CMV-seronegative. CDR3s include the opening cysteine and the closing phenylalanine or tryptophan. The D gene is left open where the match is weak. Clone size is stated in some rows and not others, as once, few, many or a class when expanded.

d_gene	v_gene	abundance	j_gene	CDR3nt	CDR3aa
TRBD1	TRBV27	NA	TRBJ2-7	TGTGCCAGCAGTCTAACCGGGACAGGGGGCCCCTACGAGCAGTACTTC	CASSLTGTGGPYEQYF
TRBD1	TRBV5-5	NA	TRBJ1-5	TGTGCCAGCAGCTTGTCGGGACAGTTTAGCAATCAGCCCCAGCATTTT	CASSLSGQFSNQPQHF
TRBD2	TRBV4-2	NA	TRBJ2-1	TGTGCCAGCAGCCAAGAGGGACTAACTAGGCTTGACAATGAGCAGTTCTTC	CASSQEGLTRLDNEQFF
NA	TRBV6-6	few	TRBJ1-5	TGTGCCAGCAGTTGGACAGAGCTACGTAATCCCCAGCATTTT	CASSWTELRNPQHF
TRBD2	TRBV7-9	NA	TRBJ2-2	TGTTCCAGCAGCTTTCTCCTAGCGGGAAGGAACACCGGGGAGCTGTTTTTT	CSSSFLLAGRNTGELFF
NA	TRBV6-1	few	TRBJ2-2	TGTGCCAGCAGTGAAGCAACGGGGATCAAGCTGTTTTTT	CASSEATGIKLFF
NA	TRBV28	NA	TRBJ1-2	TGTGCCAGCAGTTTTAGCGGGGAATATGGCTACACCTTC	CASSFSGEYGYTF
NA	TRBV28	NA	TRBJ1-5	TGTGCCAGCAGTCGCCCCGCAGGGGTAAGCAATCAGCCCCAGCATTTT	CASSRPAGVSNQPQHF
NA	TRBV7-9	few	TRBJ2-7	TGTGCCAGCAGCTACGGCGGGGAGGACGAGCAGTACTTC	CASSYGGEDEQYF
TRBD1	TRBV19	NA	TRBJ1-2	TGTGCCAGTAGTTCAAGGACAGGGAACTATGGCTACACCTTC	CASSSRTGNYGYTF
NA	TRBV19	NA	TRBJ2-2	TGTGCCAGTATTCATTTCCGGGACAAGAACACCGGGGAGCTGTTTTTT	CASIHFRDKNTGELFF
TRBD1	TRBV29-1	NA	TRBJ1-1	TGCAGCGTTGAACTGGGACAGGCTATTATACTATTT	CSVELGQAIILF
TRBD2	TRBV6-1	NA	TRBJ2-1	TGTGCCAGCAGAAGAGCGGGAGGGTTGAACAATGAGCAGTTCTTC	CASRRAGGLNNEQFF
NA	TRBV14	NA	TRBJ2-1	TGTGCCAGCAGCCAAGATGTAGCGCCGTCCTACAATGAGCAGTTCTTC	CASSQDVAPSYNEQFF
TRBD2	TRBV30	NA	TRBJ2-7	TGTGCCTGGAGCAGCGGGGGGCCGACCTACGAGCAGTACTTC	CAWSSGGPTYEQYF
TRBD2	TRBV19	NA	TRBJ2-5	TGTGCCAGTAGTTCGGGGCGGCGGGGAGGGGAGGAGACCCAGTACTTC	CASSSGRRGGEETQYF
TRBD1	TRBV4-2	NA	TRBJ2-7	TGTGCCAGCAGCCAAGAAACAGGGGGCGGCCCCTACGAGCAGTACTTC	CASSQETGGGPYEQYF
TRBD1	TRBV5-1	NA	TRBJ2-1	TGCGCCAGCGGCCCTTCTCCGGGACAGGGACACAATGAGCAGTTCTTC	CASGPSPGQGHNEQFF
TRBD1	TRBV4-2	NA	TRBJ1-2	TGTGCCAGCAGCCAAGACAGGGGGCGCGGCTACACCTTC	CASSQDRGRGYTF
NA	TRBV6-1	NA	TRBJ2-5	TGTGCCAGCAGTGAAATGAGCTGGACAGTGACCCAGTACTTC	CASSEMSWTVTQYF
NA	TRBV29-1	NA	TRBJ1-1	TGCAGCGTTGAGGAGGGGTGGGCGAGCCACTCCACTGAAGCTTTCTTT	CSVEEGWASHSTEAFF
NA	TRBV10-3	once	TRBJ2-3	TGTGCCATCAGTGAGTCAGGGGGAGGGACAGATACGCAGTATTTT	CAISESGGGTDTQYF
NA	TRBV4-1	NA	TRBJ2-6	TGCGCCAGCAGCCAAGAAAGGAGGCAACTGGGCTCTGGGGCCAACGTCCTGACTTTC	CASSQERRQLGSGANVLTF
TRBD2	TRBV28	NA	TRBJ2-7	TGTGCCAGCAGTTTATCGTTAGCGGGAAGCTACGAGCAGTACTTC	CASSLSLAGSYEQYF
NA	TRBV5-1	NA	TRBJ2-5	TGCGCCAGCAGCTTGGGAGGGTCCCAAGAGACCCAGTACTTC	CASSLGGSQETQYF
TRBD1	TRBV5-4	NA	TRBJ2-7	TGTGCCAGCAGCTTTTTCGTCGGGACAGGGGACTACGAGCAGTACTTC	CASSFFVGTGDYEQYF
NA	TRBV7-9	NA	TRBJ1-1	TGTGCCAGCAGCTCGTGGGGGGACCATTTTGTCCGGAACACTGAAGCTTTCTTT	CASSSWGDHFVRNTEAFF
TRBD2	TRBV18	NA	TRBJ2-4	TGTGCCAGCTCACCAGGGACTAGCGGGATGGGAAACATTCAGTACTTC	CASSPGTSGMGNIQYF
TRBD2	TRBV19	NA	TRBJ2-3	TGTGCCAGTAGTATTGCGGGAGTGGGTACAGATACGCAGTATTTT	CASSIAGVGTDTQYF
TRBD2	TRBV28	NA	TRBJ2-1	TGTGCCAGCAGCCTCACCCTTACTAGCGGGAGGGCCGTCAATGAGCAGTTCTTC	CASSLTLTSGRAVNEQFF
NA	TRBV5-1	NA	TRBJ2-5	TGCGCCAGCAGCTTGGCTCAGAAAGAGACCCAGTACTTC	CASSLAQKETQYF
TRBD2	TRBV9	NA	TRBJ2-1	TGTGCCAGCAGCGTACCCGGGACTAGCGGGAGTACTGAGCAGTTCTTC	CASSVPGTSGSTEQFF
TRBD1	TRBV6-1	NA	TRBJ1-5	TGTGCCAGCAAGGACAGGGGGAGAGACCAGCCCCAGCATTTT	CASKDRGRDQPQHF
NA	TRBV28	NA	TRBJ1-1	TGTGCCAGCAGTTTTCGACCCCCGCGGACTGAAGCTTTCTTT	CASSFRPPRTEAFF
TRBD2	TRBV2	NA	TRBJ2-1	TGTGCCAGCACCTGGACTAGCGGCTACAATGAGCAGTTCTTC	CASTWTSGYNEQFF
NA	TRBV4-1	NA	TRBJ1-1	TGCGCCAGCAGCCAAGACGCAAGGGGATTTACTGAAGCTTTCTTT	CASSQDARGFTEAFF